This is a list of T cell receptor beta chains from one sample in a study of T cells after yellow fever vaccination. Via MiXCR, TCRdb re-called the 5' RACE reads, giving one row per CDR3 protein. This table holds 250,000 or so distinct CDR3 sequences, roughly 3.5% found once. The sequences come from PBMCs, collected 15 days after the yellow fever booster vaccination. These receptors all come from a man between 18 and 35 years old who received the YFV17D yellow fever vaccine. Each CDR3 is given with its conserved first and last residue. The D gene is left open where the match is weak. Rows may omit the clone size; those that give it use once, few, many or a size class.

cdr3_nt,cdr3_aa,clone_size,v_call,d_call,j_call
TGCGCCAGCAGCTTGGATGGCCGCTCTAACTATGGCTACACCTTC,CASSLDGRSNYGYTF,many,TRBV5-1,.,TRBJ1-2
TGTGCCACTCGGGACGCCGGCTGGGGTAACTATGGCTACACCTTC,CATRDAGWGNYGYTF,.,TRBV10-3,.,TRBJ1-2
TGTGCCAGCAGGGGGTCGGATTATAGCAATCAGCCCCAGCATTTT,CASRGSDYSNQPQHF,many,TRBV6-1,.,TRBJ1-5
TGCGCCAGCAGCCAAAGTCCGGGGTATGGAAACACCATATATTTT,CASSQSPGYGNTIYF,many,TRBV4-3,.,TRBJ1-3
TGCGCCAGCAGCCAAGATGGAAGGGGGTTGATGGAGACCCAGTACTTC,CASSQDGRGLMETQYF,few,TRBV4-1,.,TRBJ2-5
TGTGCCAGCAGTTTGGCCATGGCCACAGATACGCAGTATTTT,CASSLAMATDTQYF,many,TRBV6-5,.,TRBJ2-3
TGTGCCAGCAGCTTGGAGACGAGCTCCTATAATTCACCCCTCCACTTT,CASSLETSSYNSPLHF,many,TRBV5-5,.,TRBJ1-6
TGTGCCAGCAGTTTGGGTTCGTCATTGACCTACAATGAGCAGTTCTTC,CASSLGSSLTYNEQFF,many,TRBV12-3/TRBV12-4,.,TRBJ2-1
TGCGCCAGCAGCGGCGGGACAGTCAGCCTCCTTGGCTACACCTTC,CASSGGTVSLLGYTF,many,TRBV5-1,TRBD1,TRBJ1-2
TGCGCCAGCAGCCAAGATTCAGCGGGGGAATCAGATACGCAGTATTTT,CASSQDSAGESDTQYF,many,TRBV4-1,TRBD2,TRBJ2-3
TGCGCCAGCAGCCCCAACACCCGACAGGAATATCAGCCCCAGCATTTT,CASSPNTRQEYQPQHF,many,TRBV4-1,.,TRBJ1-5
TGTGCCAGCGAGAGGACAGCGGGATTTGTGGATCAGCCCCAGCATTTT,CASERTAGFVDQPQHF,.,TRBV27,.,TRBJ1-5
TGTGCCAGCAGCTTAGTCCCGGACAGGGGCCATGAGCAGTTCTTC,CASSLVPDRGHEQFF,many,TRBV7-2,TRBD1,TRBJ2-1
TGTGCCAGCAGTTACCGGGGGGGGGTAGGTGCTACTGAAGCTTTCTTT,CASSYRGGVGATEAFF,many,TRBV6-5,.,TRBJ1-1
TGCGCCAGCAGCTTGGAGGTGGCAGAAGGGACCGGGGAGCTGTTTTTT,CASSLEVAEGTGELFF,many,TRBV5-1,.,TRBJ2-2
TGCGCCAGCAGCCAAGTAGGGACAGGCCCTCAAGAGACCCAGTACTTC,CASSQVGTGPQETQYF,many,TRBV4-1,TRBD1,TRBJ2-5
TGTGCCAGCAGCCAGGGTCACGGGGGGCCCTACTCTGGAAACACCATATATTTT,CASSQGHGGPYSGNTIYF,many,TRBV4-2,.,TRBJ1-3
TGTGCCAGCAGCCTAGAAGGGGGCGCCTACAATGAGCAGTTCTTC,CASSLEGGAYNEQFF,many,TRBV6-5,TRBD1,TRBJ2-1
TGTGCCAGCTCACGTCTCGGGGGTGAAGCTTTCTTT,CASSRLGGEAFF,many,TRBV18,.,TRBJ1-1
TGTGCCAGCAGTTTAGGGGACTATCCGAGCACAGATACGCAGTATTTT,CASSLGDYPSTDTQYF,many,TRBV12-3/TRBV12-4,TRBD2,TRBJ2-3
TGTGCCAGCAACGTCGATTGGGGTTATAGCAATCAGCCCCAGCATTTT,CASNVDWGYSNQPQHF,.,TRBV27,.,TRBJ1-5
TGTGCCAGCAGCTTAGTCGACTATCGGGTCCCCGGGGAGCTGTTTTTT,CASSLVDYRVPGELFF,many,TRBV7-3,.,TRBJ2-2
TGTGCCAGCAGTTACTCGATCGGGGGTCGCAGGAATAATTCACCCCTCCACTTT,CASSYSIGGRRNNSPLHF,many,TRBV6-5,.,TRBJ1-6
TGCGCCAGCAGCTTGAGGTCTCCAAATTCACCCCTCCACTTT,CASSLRSPNSPLHF,few,TRBV5-1,.,TRBJ1-6
TGCAGTGCCCAACCGGGGCCGACAACGAAGGGCTACACCTTC,CSAQPGPTTKGYTF,many,TRBV20-1,.,TRBJ1-2
TGCAGTGCTAGAGAGGTAGGGTTGGAGAACTATGGCTACACCTTC,CSAREVGLENYGYTF,many,TRBV20-1,.,TRBJ1-2
TGTGCCAGCAATGGACGGACCAATGAGCAGTTCTTC,CASNGRTNEQFF,many,TRBV12-3/TRBV12-4,.,TRBJ2-1
TGTGCCAGCTCACCCGACAGTCAAGAGACCCAGTACTTC,CASSPDSQETQYF,many,TRBV18,.,TRBJ2-5
TGTGCCACACTCAACAGCGATAACTATGGCTACACCTTC,CATLNSDNYGYTF,many,TRBV19,.,TRBJ1-2
TGCAGCGTGAAGACAGGGCCATCCCTCGAGCAGTACTTC,CSVKTGPSLEQYF,many,TRBV29-1,TRBD1,TRBJ2-7
TGTGCCAGCAGCTTAGGACCGGGGAGCACCGGGGAGCTGTTTTTT,CASSLGPGSTGELFF,many,TRBV7-3,.,TRBJ2-2
TGTGCCAGCAGCCCCCTGCGAGGGGGCGGTAGCTATGGCTACACCTTC,CASSPLRGGGSYGYTF,many,TRBV7-6,TRBD1,TRBJ1-2
TGTGCCAGCAGCCCGACTAGCGGAGTCACAGATACGCAGTATTTT,CASSPTSGVTDTQYF,many,TRBV3-1,TRBD2,TRBJ2-3
TGTGCCAGTCACAGGGGAAAGAACACTGAAGCTTTCTTT,CASHRGKNTEAFF,many,TRBV6-5,TRBD1,TRBJ1-1
TGTGCCTGGACCAGGGGGAATGGGGAGACCCAGTACTTC,CAWTRGNGETQYF,.,TRBV30,TRBD1,TRBJ2-5
TGCGCCAGCAGCCAAGGGGCAGAGGGAGGCTGGGGCTACACCTTC,CASSQGAEGGWGYTF,many,TRBV4-3,.,TRBJ1-2
TGTGCCAGCAGCCCACCCCATGACACCCTGATCTATGGCTACACCTTC,CASSPPHDTLIYGYTF,many,TRBV3-1,.,TRBJ1-2
TGTGCCAGCAGGGCAGGGACAGGGATGAACACTGAAGCTTTCTTT,CASRAGTGMNTEAFF,many,TRBV7-6,TRBD1,TRBJ1-1
TGTGCCAGCAGTTACTCTGGGACAGGGATCTACGAGCAGTACTTC,CASSYSGTGIYEQYF,many,TRBV6-5,TRBD1,TRBJ2-7
TGTGCCAGCACCCCGATAAGCCGGAGCACCATATATTTT,CASTPISRSTIYF,few,TRBV7-2,.,TRBJ1-3
TGTGCCAGCAGCTATACAGGGGGGGCAGAGACCCAGTACTTC,CASSYTGGAETQYF,many,TRBV7-2,.,TRBJ2-5
TGCGCCAGCAGCATGCTCGGGGGTCGGACCCAGTACTTC,CASSMLGGRTQYF,once,TRBV5-1,.,TRBJ2-5
TGTGCCAGCAGTGTGGGCGGGGGGGCCGAGACCCAGTACTTC,CASSVGGGAETQYF,many,TRBV2,TRBD2,TRBJ2-5
TGCGCCAGCAGCCAACTAGCGGGGGGGCCGATCGGGGTAAAAGAGACCCAGTACTTC,CASSQLAGGPIGVKETQYF,many,TRBV4-3,TRBD2,TRBJ2-5
TGCAGTGCTAGACCACTAGCGGGGGTGAACACCGGGGAGCTGTTTTTT,CSARPLAGVNTGELFF,many,TRBV20-1,TRBD2,TRBJ2-2
TGTGCCAGCAGTTTCGGGGGGCACGAGCAGTACTTC,CASSFGGHEQYF,many,TRBV6-6,.,TRBJ2-7
TGTGCCAGCAGCCACTCGGCAGGTATGAATGAGCAGTTCTTC,CASSHSAGMNEQFF,many,TRBV3-1,.,TRBJ2-1
TGTGCCAGTAGTGCGAGGTCGTCGGACACCATATATTTT,CASSARSSDTIYF,many,TRBV19,.,TRBJ1-3
TGTGCCATCAGTGAGGACAGGGTTTACTATGGCTACACCTTC,CAISEDRVYYGYTF,many,TRBV10-3,TRBD1,TRBJ1-2
TGCAGTGCTAGCCAGTCCCGGGACAGGGCCTTGATTTGGTACACTGAAGCTTTCTTT,CSASQSRDRALIWYTEAFF,.,TRBV20-1,TRBD1,TRBJ1-1
TGCGCCAGCAGCCAAGTCGTGGCGGATCAGCCCCAGCATTTT,CASSQVVADQPQHF,many,TRBV4-3,.,TRBJ1-5
TGCGCCAGCAGCTCACAGGGCAACGGCCAAGAGACCCAGTACTTC,CASSSQGNGQETQYF,many,TRBV5-1,.,TRBJ2-5
TGTGCCAGTAGTACCGAGCACTACTCGACCGGGGAGCTGTTTTTT,CASSTEHYSTGELFF,many,TRBV19,.,TRBJ2-2